Below, 13 T cell receptor beta chains from the same sample are listed, as sequenced in a study of response to subunit inactivated influenza vaccine. TCRdb re-called the RT-PCR reads through MiXCR, storing one row per CDR3 protein. Among about 780,000 distinct CDR3 sequences listed, about 18% were seen once. The sample consisted of PBMCs from blood, taken 4 to 6 days after vaccination. The receptors originated from a man between 50 and 59 years old who received an inactivated influenza vaccine.

V and J are TRBV28 and TRBJ2-7; 8 nucleotides align to TRBD1. The ends lost 3 bases at V and 7 bases at J; junction bases unmatched: 8. Germline loops: CDR1 MDHEN, CDR2 SYDVKM. The CDR3 covers 14 residues. CDR3 protein: CASSFSTGAGEQYF. The DNA for the CDR3 is TGTGCCAGCAGTTTTTCGACAGGGGCTGGGGAGCAGTACTTC.

In its sample, this clonotype was seen a few times. Here the CDR3 DNA reads TGTGCCAGCAGCTTGGGGGATCTAGGGACCCAGTACTTC. Protein product: CASSLGDLGTQYF. The chain combines TRBV7-9 with TRBJ2-5; perhaps D is TRBD1 or TRBD2 (5 bases each). The CDR3 runs 13 residues. Germline loops: CDR1 SEHNR, CDR2 FQNEAQ (reference sequence). V lost 3 bases to trimming and J lost 7 bases, with 12 bases between them.

The rearrangement joins TRBV5-1 to TRBJ1-3, with D possibly being TRBD1 (6 bases). The ends were cut back, 4 bases at V and 0 bases at J, with 14 bases in the middle. The CDR3 is 16 residues long. From germline, CDR1 is SGHRS and CDR2 YFSETQ. The DNA of the CDR3 is TGCGCCAGCAGCAAGGGACATACAAACTCTGGAAACACCATATATTTT. Protein sequence: CASSKGHTNSGNTIYF. Using reference TRBV5-1 and TRBJ1-3 for the parts outside the CDR3, the full variable domain is KAGVTQTPRYLIKTRGQQVTLSCSPISGHRSVSWYQQTPGQGLQFLFEYFSETQRNKGNFPGRFSGRQFSNSRSEMNVSTLELGDSALYLCASSKGHTNSGNTIYFGEGSWLTVV.

This chain uses TRBV19 with TRBJ2-7; D may be TRBD1 (5 bases). The CDR3 has 13 amino acids. Germline V gene sequence: CDR1 LNHDA, CDR2 SQIVND (reference sequence). V gave up 5 bases and J gave up 0 bases, with 8 bases separating them. The CDR3 spells CASSEDNSYEQYF. CDR3 in DNA: TGTGCCAGTAGTGAGGACAACTCCTACGAGCAGTACTTC.

The chain recombines TRBV5-1 with TRBJ2-3, with D tentatively TRBD1 (5 bases). V lost 0 bases and J 4 bases, leaving 9 bases between the germline ends. Germline V CDR1 and CDR2: SGHRS, YFSETQ. The CDR3 runs 14 residues. CDR3: CASSLGQWPDTQYF. The CDR3 DNA sequence: TGCGCCAGCAGCTTGGGACAGTGGCCAGATACGCAGTATTTT.

This CDR3 is CASSPTKTSINEQFF. CDR3 DNA sequence: TGTGCCAGCAGCCCGACGAAGACCAGCATCAATGAGCAGTTCTTC. This chain joins TRBV7-9 and TRBJ2-1, with D unresolved. Germline loops: CDR1 SEHNR, CDR2 FQNEAQ (reference sequence). Trimming took 5 bases from V and 6 from J, leaving 17 bases between them. This CDR3 contains 15 residues.

This clonotype was seen ten or more times. The genes are TRBV7-2 and TRBJ2-7; D not resolved. CDR3 size: 12 residues. Germline CDR1 and CDR2: SGHTA and FQGNSA. Trimming removed 5 bases at V and 7 bases at J, with 12 bases between. CDR3 amino acids: CASSRHDGEQYF. In DNA form, the CDR3 reads TGTGCCAGCAGCCGGCACGATGGGGAGCAGTACTTC.

This clonotype was detected only a few times. The rearrangement uses TRBV20-1 and TRBJ2-5, with 10 bases identical to TRBD2. Trimming at V came to 0 bases and at J to 4 bases, leaving 8 bases not matched to a gene. The germline gives CDR1 DFQATT, CDR2 SNEGSKA (reference sequence). The CDR3 length is 16 residues. The DNA of the CDR3 is TGCAGTGCTAGAGATGGGCTAGCGGGAGTCGGAGAGACCCAGTACTTC. Translating gives CSARDGLAGVGETQYF.

This chain uses TRBV29-1 with TRBJ1-1, with D possibly matching TRBD1 (6 bases). Germline values: CDR1 SQVTM, CDR2 ANQGSEA. Trimming pared 4 bases from V and 1 base from J, leaving 10 bases between. This CDR3 region has 13 residues. CDR3 nucleotide sequence: TGCAGCGTTGCGGGACAATGGAACACTGAAGCTTTCTTT. Translated, it gives CSVAGQWNTEAFF.

This clonotype was observed a few times. This chain links TRBV5-1 with TRBJ2-3, with 11 positions matching TRBD1. The ends lost 4 bases at V and 3 bases at J; junction bases unmatched: 7. From germline, CDR1 is SGHRS and CDR2 YFSETQ. The CDR3 contains 16 residues. The CDR3 sequence is CASSPTGTGGTDTQYF. CDR3 bases: TGCGCCAGCAGCCCAACCGGGACAGGGGGTACAGATACGCAGTATTTT.

The CDR3 nucleotides are TGTGCCTGGAGACAGGAGAGGAGGGGCACCGATGGTGAGCAGTACTTC. This translates into CAWRQERRGTDGEQYF. The chain combines TRBV30 with TRBJ2-7, with a tentative D call TRBD2 (6 bases). The CDR3 is made up of 16 amino acids. The germline V gene has CDR1 GTSNPN and CDR2 SVGIG (reference sequence). The V gene lost 3 bases and the J gene lost 7 bases, with 25 bases spanning the gap.

V usage is TRBV20-1 and J usage is TRBJ2-5, with D uncertain. This CDR3 spans 14 amino acids. V was cut by 0 bases and J by 4 bases, with 12 bases left in between. Per the germline V gene, CDR1 is DFQATT and CDR2 is SNEGSKA (reference sequence). In nucleotides, the CDR3 is TGCAGTGCTAGAGATTTCGGTAGTAGAGAGACCCAGTACTTC. This sequence encodes CSARDFGSRETQYF.

This clonotype was recorded a few times. The gene calls are TRBV11-2 and TRBJ2-7, with 14 bases lining up with TRBD2. From germline, CDR1 is SGHAT and CDR2 FQNNGV. The CDR3 has 18 residues. V was pared by 5 bases and J by 2 bases, with 11 bases of the junction left unmatched. CDR3 DNA: TGTGCCAGCAGCCCCTGGACTAGCGGGAGGACCAGTGCCTACGAGCAGTACTTC. Its protein product is CASSPWTSGRTSAYEQYF.